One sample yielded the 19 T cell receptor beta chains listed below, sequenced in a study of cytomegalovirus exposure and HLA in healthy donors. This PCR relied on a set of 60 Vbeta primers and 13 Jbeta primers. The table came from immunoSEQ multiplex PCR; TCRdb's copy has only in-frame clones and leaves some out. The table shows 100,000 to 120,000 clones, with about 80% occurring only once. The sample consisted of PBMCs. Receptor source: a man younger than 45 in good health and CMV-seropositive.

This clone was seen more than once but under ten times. Here the CDR3 DNA reads TGTGCCAGCAGTCGCCCCGGGCCCCCGGGGGGAAAACTGTTTTTT. Protein sequence: CASSRPGPPGGKLFF. The chain recombines TRBV27 with TRBJ1-4; a weak D match, TRBD1 (5 bases). V was trimmed by 5 bases and J by 10 bases, leaving 20 bases between them. Germline CDR1 reads MNHEY; CDR2 reads SMNVEV (reference sequence). The CDR3 has 15 residues.

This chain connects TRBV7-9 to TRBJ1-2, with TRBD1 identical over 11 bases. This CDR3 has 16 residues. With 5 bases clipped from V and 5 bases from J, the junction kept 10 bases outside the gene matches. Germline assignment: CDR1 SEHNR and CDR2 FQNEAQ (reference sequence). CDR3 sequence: CASSPWTGGAGYGYTF. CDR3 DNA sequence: TGTGCCAGCAGCCCCTGGACAGGGGGCGCGGGGTATGGCTACACCTTC.

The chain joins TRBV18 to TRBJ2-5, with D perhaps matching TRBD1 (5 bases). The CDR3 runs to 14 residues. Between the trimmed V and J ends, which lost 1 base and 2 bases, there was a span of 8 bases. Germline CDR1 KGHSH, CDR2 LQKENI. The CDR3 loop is CASSPRRTQETQYF. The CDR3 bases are TGTGCCAGCTCACCACGACGGACACAAGAGACCCAGTACTTC.

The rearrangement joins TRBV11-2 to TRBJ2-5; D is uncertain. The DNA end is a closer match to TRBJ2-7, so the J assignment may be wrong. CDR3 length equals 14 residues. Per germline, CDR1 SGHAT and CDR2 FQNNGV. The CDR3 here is CASSPRVVSYEQYF. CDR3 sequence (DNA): TGTGCCAGCAGCCCACGGGTCGTCTCCTACGAGCAGTACTTC.

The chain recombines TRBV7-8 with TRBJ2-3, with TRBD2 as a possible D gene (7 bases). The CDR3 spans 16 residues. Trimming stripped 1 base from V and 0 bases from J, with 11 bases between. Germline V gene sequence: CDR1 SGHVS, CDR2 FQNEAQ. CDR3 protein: CASSLVGGGSTDTQYF. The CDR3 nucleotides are TGTGCCAGCAGCTTAGTAGGGGGGGGAAGCACAGATACGCAGTATTTT. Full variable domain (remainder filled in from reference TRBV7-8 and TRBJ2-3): GAGVSQSPRYKVAKRGQDVALRCDPISGHVSLFWYQQALGQGPEFLTYFQNEAQLDKSGLPSDRFFAERPEGSVSTLKIQRTQQEDSAVYLCASSLVGGGSTDTQYFGPGTRLTVL.

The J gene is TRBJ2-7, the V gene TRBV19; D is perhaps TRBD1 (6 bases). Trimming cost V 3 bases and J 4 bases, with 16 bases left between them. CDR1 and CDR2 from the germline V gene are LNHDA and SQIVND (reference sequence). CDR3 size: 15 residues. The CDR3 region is CASSMNGAGEYEQYF. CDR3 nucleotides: TGTGCCAGTAGTATGAACGGGGCAGGGGAATACGAGCAGTACTTC.

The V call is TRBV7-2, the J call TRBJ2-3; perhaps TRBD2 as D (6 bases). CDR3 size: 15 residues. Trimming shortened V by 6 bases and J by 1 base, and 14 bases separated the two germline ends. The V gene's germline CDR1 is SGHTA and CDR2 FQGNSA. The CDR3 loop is CASSIGGTRTDTQYF. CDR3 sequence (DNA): TGTGCCAGCAGTATAGGAGGGACTCGCACAGATACGCAGTATTTT. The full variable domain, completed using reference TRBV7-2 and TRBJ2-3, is GAGVSQSPSNKVTEKGKDVELRCDPISGHTALYWYRQSLGQGLEFLIYFQGNSAPDKSGLPSDRFSAERTGGSVSTLTIQRTQQEDSAVYLCASSIGGTRTDTQYFGPGTRLTVL.

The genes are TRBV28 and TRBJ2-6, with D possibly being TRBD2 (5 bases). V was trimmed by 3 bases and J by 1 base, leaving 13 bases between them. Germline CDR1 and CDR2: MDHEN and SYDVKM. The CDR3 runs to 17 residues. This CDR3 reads CASSFDKWESGANVLTF. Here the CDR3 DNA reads TGTGCCAGCAGTTTCGATAAGTGGGAGTCTGGGGCCAACGTCCTGACTTTC. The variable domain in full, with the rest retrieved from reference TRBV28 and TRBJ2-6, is DVKVTQSSRYLVKRTGEKVFLECVQDMDHENMFWYRQDPGLGLRLIYFSYDVKMKEKGDIPEGYSVSREKKERFSLILESASTNQTSMYLCASSFDKWESGANVLTFGAGSRLTVL.

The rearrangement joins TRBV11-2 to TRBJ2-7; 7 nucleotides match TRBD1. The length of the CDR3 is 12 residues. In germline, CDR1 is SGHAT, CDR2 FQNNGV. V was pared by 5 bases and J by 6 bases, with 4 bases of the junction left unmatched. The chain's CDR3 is CASSPDRVEQYF. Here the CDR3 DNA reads TGTGCCAGCAGCCCCGACAGGGTCGAGCAGTACTTC.

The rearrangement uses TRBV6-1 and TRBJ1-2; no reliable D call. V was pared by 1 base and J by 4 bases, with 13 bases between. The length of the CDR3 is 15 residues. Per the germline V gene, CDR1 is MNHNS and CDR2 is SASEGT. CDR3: CASSEGAAETYGYTF. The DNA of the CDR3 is TGTGCCAGCAGTGAAGGGGCAGCCGAAACCTATGGCTACACCTTC.

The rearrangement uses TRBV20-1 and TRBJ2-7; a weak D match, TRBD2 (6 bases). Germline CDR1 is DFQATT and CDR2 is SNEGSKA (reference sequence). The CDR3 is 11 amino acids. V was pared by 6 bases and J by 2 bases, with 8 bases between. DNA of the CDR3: TGCAGTGCCTCGGGGGCCTACGAGCAGTACTTC. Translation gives CSASGAYEQYF.

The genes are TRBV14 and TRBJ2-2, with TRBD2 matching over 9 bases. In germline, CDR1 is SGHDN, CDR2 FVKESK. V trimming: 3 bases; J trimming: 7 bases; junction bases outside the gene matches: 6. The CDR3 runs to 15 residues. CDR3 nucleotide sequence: TGTGCCAGCAGCCAGAAGGGACTAGCTGACGGGGAGCTGTTTTTT. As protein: CASSQKGLADGELFF. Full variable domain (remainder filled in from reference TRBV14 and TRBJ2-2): EAGVTQFPSHSVIEKGQTVTLRCDPISGHDNLYWYRRVMGKEIKFLLHFVKESKQDESGMPNNRFLAERTGGTYSTLKVQPAELEDSGVYFCASSQKGLADGELFFGEGSRLTVL.

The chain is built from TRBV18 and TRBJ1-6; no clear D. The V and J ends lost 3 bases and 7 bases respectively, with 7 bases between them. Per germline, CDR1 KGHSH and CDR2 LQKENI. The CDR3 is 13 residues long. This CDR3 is CASSPGENSPLHF. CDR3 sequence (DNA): TGTGCCAGCTCACCGGGAGAGAATTCACCCCTCCACTTT.

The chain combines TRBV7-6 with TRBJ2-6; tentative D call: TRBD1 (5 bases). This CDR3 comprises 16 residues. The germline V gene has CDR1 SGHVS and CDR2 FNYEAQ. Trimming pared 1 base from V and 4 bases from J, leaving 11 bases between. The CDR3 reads CASSLVGATGANVLTF. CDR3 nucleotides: TGTGCCAGCAGCTTAGTTGGGGCGACGGGGGCCAACGTCCTGACTTTC.

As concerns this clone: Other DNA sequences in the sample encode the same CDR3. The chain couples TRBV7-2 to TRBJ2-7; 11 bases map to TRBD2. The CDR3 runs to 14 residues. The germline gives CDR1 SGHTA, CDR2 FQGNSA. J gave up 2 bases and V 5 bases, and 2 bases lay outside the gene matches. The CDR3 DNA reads TGTGCCAGCAGCGTTAGCGGGGGGGCCTACGAGCAGTACTTC. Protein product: CASSVSGGAYEQYF. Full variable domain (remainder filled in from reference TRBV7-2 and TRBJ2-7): GAGVSQSPSNKVTEKGKDVELRCDPISGHTALYWYRQSLGQGLEFLIYFQGNSAPDKSGLPSDRFSAERTGGSVSTLTIQRTQQEDSAVYLCASSVSGGAYEQYFGPGTRLTVT.

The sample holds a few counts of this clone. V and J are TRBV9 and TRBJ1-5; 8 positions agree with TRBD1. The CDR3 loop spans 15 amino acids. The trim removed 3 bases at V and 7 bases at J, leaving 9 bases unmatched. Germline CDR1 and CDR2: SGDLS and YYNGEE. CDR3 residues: CASSGGQGGRQPQHF. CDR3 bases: TGTGCCAGCAGCGGCGGACAGGGAGGTCGGCAGCCCCAGCATTTT. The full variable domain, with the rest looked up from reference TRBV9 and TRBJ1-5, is DSGVTQTPKHLITATGQRVTLRCSPRSGDLSVYWYQQSLDQGLQFLIQYYNGEERAKGNILERFSAQQFPDLHSELNLSSLELGDSALYFCASSGGQGGRQPQHFGDGTRLSIL.

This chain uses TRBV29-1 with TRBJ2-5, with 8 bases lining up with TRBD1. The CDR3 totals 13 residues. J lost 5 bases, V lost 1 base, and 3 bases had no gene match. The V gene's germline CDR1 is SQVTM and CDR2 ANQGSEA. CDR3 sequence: CSVEGTGIETQYF. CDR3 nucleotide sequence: TGCAGCGTTGAAGGGACAGGGATTGAGACCCAGTACTTC.

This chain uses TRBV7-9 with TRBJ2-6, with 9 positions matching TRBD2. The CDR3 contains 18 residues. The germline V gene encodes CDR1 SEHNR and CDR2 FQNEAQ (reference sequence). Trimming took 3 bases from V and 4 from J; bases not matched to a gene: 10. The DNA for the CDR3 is TGTGCCAGCAGCTTGAACAGCGGACTAGCGACCGGGGCCAACGTCCTGACTTTC. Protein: CASSLNSGLATGANVLTF.

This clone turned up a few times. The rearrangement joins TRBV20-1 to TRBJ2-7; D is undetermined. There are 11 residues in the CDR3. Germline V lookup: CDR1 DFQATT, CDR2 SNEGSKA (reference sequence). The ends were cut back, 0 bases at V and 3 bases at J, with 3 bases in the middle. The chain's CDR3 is CSAREYYEQYF. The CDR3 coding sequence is TGCAGTGCTAGAGAATACTACGAGCAGTACTTC.